These 32 T cell receptor beta chains came from one sample sequenced in a study of T cell responses to AZD1222 COVID-19 vaccine. Clones were read by immunoSEQ multiplex PCR, and TCRdb kept only the in-frame ones, dropping some. This table holds about 270,000 clones, roughly 93% found once. Specimen: peripheral blood, collected 28 days after the second AZD1222 dose. The origin of the receptors is an adult who received the AZD1222 COVID-19 vaccine.

The chain has TRBV4-2 and TRBJ2-5; D tentatively reads TRBD1 or TRBD2 (5 bases each). The CDR3 totals 13 residues. In germline, CDR1 is LGHNA, CDR2 YNFKEQ. The V end was cut by 4 bases, the J end by 2 bases, with 8 bases between. CDR3 DNA: TGTGCCAGCAGCCCGGGGCAGCAAGAGACCCAGTACTTC. It translates to CASSPGQQETQYF.

The V call is TRBV6-5, the J call TRBJ1-4; D ambiguous. The CDR3 loop spans 14 amino acids. Germline V gene lookup returns CDR1 MNHEY and CDR2 SVGAGI. V gave up 4 bases and J gave up 4 bases, with 10 bases separating them. This chain's CDR3 is CASSFAGNNEKLFF. CDR3 bases: TGTGCCAGCAGTTTCGCGGGGAATAATGAAAAACTGTTTTTT.

This clone has a handful of counts. The chain carries TRBV10-3 and TRBJ1-6; maybe TRBD1 (5 bases). Trimming removed 6 bases from V and 9 bases from J, with 12 bases in between. The CDR3 has 13 amino acids. Germline V gene lookup returns CDR1 ENHRY and CDR2 SYGVKD. CDR3 bases: TGTGCCATCAGCGGGGTCGGGGGTTCACCCCTCCACTTT. Encoded protein: CAISGVGGSPLHF.

The chain uses TRBV29-1 and TRBJ2-2; a weak D match, TRBD1 (5 bases). The length of the CDR3 is 16 residues. V lost 0 bases, J lost 1 base, and 12 bases lay in between. From germline, CDR1 is SQVTM and CDR2 ANQGSEA. CDR3: CSVEDSRAGNTGELFF. CDR3 coding DNA: TGCAGCGTTGAAGATAGCAGGGCAGGGAACACCGGGGAGCTGTTTTTT.

This sequence joins TRBV14 and TRBJ1-1; no definite D call. With 4 bases removed from V and 0 bases from J, the gap between germline ends came to 18 bases. The CDR3 length is 17 residues. CDR1 SGHDN and CDR2 FVKESK come from the germline V gene. CDR3 residues: CASSPSRGPPMNTEAFF. The CDR3 DNA reads TGTGCCAGCAGCCCATCGCGGGGTCCCCCAATGAACACTGAAGCTTTCTTT. The whole variable domain, filled in from reference TRBV14 and TRBJ1-1, reads EAGVTQFPSHSVIEKGQTVTLRCDPISGHDNLYWYRRVMGKEIKFLLHFVKESKQDESGMPNNRFLAERTGGTYSTLKVQPAELEDSGVYFCASSPSRGPPMNTEAFFGQGTRLTVV.

The V gene is TRBV5-5, the J gene TRBJ1-4; D is undetermined. This CDR3 has 13 amino acids. The V end was cut by 5 bases, the J end by 8 bases, with 13 bases between. CDR1 and CDR2 (germline): SGHKS, YYEKEE (reference sequence). The DNA of the CDR3 is TGTGCCAGCAGGAGGCAGTTAGGGGAAAAACTGTTTTTT. Its protein is CASRRQLGEKLFF.

The chain is built from TRBV9 and TRBJ2-1; no clear D. The ends were cut back, 2 bases at V and 7 bases at J, with 7 bases in the middle. The CDR3 has 12 residues. CDR1 and CDR2 from the germline V gene are SGDLS and YYNGEE. The DNA of the CDR3 is TGTGCCAGCAGCGTGCCCGGGAATGAGCAGTTCTTC. It codes for CASSVPGNEQFF.

This chain uses TRBV7-3 with TRBJ2-2; perhaps TRBD1 as D (6 bases). Germline V gene data show CDR1 as SGHTA and CDR2 as FQGTGA. Trimming left V 4 bases short and J 3 bases short, with 6 bases between. This CDR3 has 13 residues. The CDR3 spells CASSSGDTGELFF. The CDR3 DNA sequence: TGTGCCAGCAGCTCAGGGGACACCGGGGAGCTGTTTTTT.

The chain is built from TRBV9 and TRBJ2-7; D remains unclear. V was shortened by 3 bases and J by 8 bases, with 15 bases between the two germline ends. Per germline, CDR1 SGDLS and CDR2 YYNGEE. CDR3 length: 13 residues. The CDR3 loop reads CASSASDSTKQYF. DNA of the CDR3: TGTGCCAGCAGCGCCAGCGACTCCACAAAGCAGTACTTC.

The chain couples TRBV9 to TRBJ1-4; no clear D. This CDR3 has 14 residues. V shed 4 bases and J shed 8 bases, with 15 bases lying between them. Per germline, CDR1 SGDLS and CDR2 YYNGEE. The CDR3 region is CASSLQAMGEKLFF. CDR3 nucleotide sequence: TGTGCCAGCAGCCTTCAAGCCATGGGGGAAAAACTGTTTTTT.

The chain is built from TRBV28 and TRBJ2-3; a possible D gene is TRBD1 (6 bases). Germline CDR1 and CDR2: MDHEN and SYDVKM. CDR3 size: 15 residues. Trimming took 2 bases from V and 6 from J, leaving 15 bases between them. The CDR3 is CASSLGQGWWDTQYF. CDR3 nucleotides: TGTGCCAGCAGTTTAGGGCAGGGGTGGTGGGATACGCAGTATTTT.

The gene calls are TRBV28 and TRBJ1-4; D is ambiguous. The V and J ends lost 4 bases and 8 bases respectively, with 8 bases between them. The CDR3 totals 12 residues. Per the germline V gene, CDR1 is MDHEN and CDR2 is SYDVKM. CDR3 region: CASSSITEKLFF. CDR3 nucleotide sequence: TGTGCCAGCAGTTCCATCACGGAAAAACTGTTTTTT. Looking up the rest from reference TRBV28 and TRBJ1-4 gives the full variable domain: DVKVTQSSRYLVKRTGEKVFLECVQDMDHENMFWYRQDPGLGLRLIYFSYDVKMKEKGDIPEGYSVSREKKERFSLILESASTNQTSMYLCASSSITEKLFFGSGTQLSVL.

The J gene is TRBJ1-2, the V gene TRBV7-4; D gene ambiguous. Germline V CDR1 and CDR2: SGHVT, SQSDAQ. The CDR3 totals 13 residues. V was trimmed by 1 base and J by 8 bases, leaving 11 bases between them. The CDR3 region has the DNA TGTGCCAGCAGCTTAGGGTCGGGGTGCGGCTACACCTTC. It translates to CASSLGSGCGYTF.

The chain has TRBV9 and TRBJ1-6, with TRBD1 as a possible D gene (6 bases). The CDR3 runs to 13 residues. The V end was cut by 4 bases, the J end by 11 bases, with 13 bases between. Germline CDR1 reads SGDLS; CDR2 reads YYNGEE. This CDR3 reads CASSLGGTPPLHF. The DNA of the CDR3 is TGTGCCAGCAGCCTAGGGGGGACCCCACCCCTCCACTTT.

This clone has only a few counts. The chain uses TRBV9 and TRBJ2-3; 8 positions agree with TRBD2. In germline, CDR1 is SGDLS, CDR2 YYNGEE. This CDR3 has 18 residues. The V gene end was trimmed by 0 bases and the J gene end by 1 base; junction bases not matched to a gene: 10. CDR3 DNA sequence: TGTGCCAGCAGCGTAGGTGCTAGCGGGTTCGGGGGCACAGATACGCAGTATTTT. Its protein product is CASSVGASGFGGTDTQYF. The full variable domain, with the rest looked up from reference TRBV9 and TRBJ2-3, is DSGVTQTPKHLITATGQRVTLRCSPRSGDLSVYWYQQSLDQGLQFLIQYYNGEERAKGNILERFSAQQFPDLHSELNLSSLELGDSALYFCASSVGASGFGGTDTQYFGPGTRLTVL.

CDR3 sequence: CASREGTRLGGNQPQHF. CDR3 in DNA: TGTGCCAGTAGAGAGGGAACAAGGTTGGGGGGCAATCAGCCCCAGCATTTT. The chain links TRBV19 to TRBJ1-5, with D maybe TRBD1 (5 bases). The germline V gene has CDR1 LNHDA and CDR2 SQIVND (reference sequence). Trimming shortened V by 6 bases and J by 2 bases, and 20 bases separated the two germline ends. The CDR3 length is 17 residues.

The gene calls are TRBV29-1 and TRBJ2-1; 11 nucleotides match TRBD2. CDR1 and CDR2 from the germline V gene are SQVTM and ANQGSEA. The ends lost 6 bases at V and 6 bases at J; junction bases unmatched: 7. The CDR3 is made up of 14 amino acids. CDR3 residues: CSVLGLAGLNEQFF. The CDR3 nucleotides read TGCAGCGTCCTCGGACTAGCGGGCCTCAATGAGCAGTTCTTC.

The rearrangement joins TRBV15 to TRBJ1-1, with D unresolved. With 4 bases removed from V and 0 bases from J, the gap between germline ends came to 6 bases. In germline, CDR1 is LNHNV, CDR2 YYDKDF (reference sequence). The CDR3 is made up of 13 amino acids. CDR3 nucleotide sequence: TGTGCCACCAGCACGGGCGTGAACACTGAAGCTTTCTTT. Protein product: CATSTGVNTEAFF.

The gene calls are TRBV19 and TRBJ1-1; no clear D gene. Germline values: CDR1 LNHDA, CDR2 SQIVND (reference sequence). The CDR3 contains 13 residues. The germline V and J ends were trimmed by 9 bases and 1 base, with 12 bases remaining between them. Here the CDR3 reads CASPLPGNTEAFF. Here the CDR3 DNA reads TGTGCCAGCCCCCTACCGGGGAACACTGAAGCTTTCTTT.

The chain links TRBV28 to TRBJ1-2; TRBD1 aligns across 7 bases. Germline CDR1 reads MDHEN; CDR2 reads SYDVKM. The CDR3 is 13 residues long. Trimming at V came to 4 bases and at J to 8 bases, leaving 7 bases not matched to a gene. The CDR3 is CASSSPPRGGYTF. The CDR3 DNA is TGTGCCAGCAGTTCCCCCCCCAGGGGGGGCTACACCTTC.

The chain has TRBV3-1 (or the pseudogene TRBV3-2) and TRBJ1-1; the D gene is possibly TRBD1 (6 bases). The V gene's germline CDR1 is LGHDT and CDR2 YNNKEL (reference sequence). V lost 4 bases and J 12 bases, leaving 15 bases between the germline ends. The CDR3 sequence is 12 residues long. DNA for the CDR3: TGTGCCAGCAGCCTGTCGGGGGGCGAGTCTTTCTTT. It yields the protein CASSLSGGESFF.

V is TRBV2 and J is TRBJ2-3; D gene uncertain. From germline, CDR1 is SNHLY and CDR2 FYNNEI. The CDR3 has 15 residues. Trimming shortened V by 5 bases and J by 0 bases, and 12 bases separated the two germline ends. CDR3 region: CASSPDGRSTDTQYF. The CDR3 nucleotides are TGTGCCAGCAGTCCCGACGGAAGAAGCACAGATACGCAGTATTTT.

V is TRBV7-2 and J is TRBJ2-7, with D possibly being TRBD1 or TRBD2 (5 bases each). Trimming cost V 5 bases and J 2 bases, with 16 bases left between them. This CDR3 is built from 15 residues. Germline CDR1 SGHTA, CDR2 FQGNSA. The CDR3: CASSQLGAPTYEQYF. In nucleotides, the CDR3 is TGTGCCAGCAGCCAACTCGGGGCACCAACCTACGAGCAGTACTTC.

The chain recombines TRBV10-3 with TRBJ1-2, with 11 bases matching TRBD1. Germline CDR1 and CDR2: ENHRY and SYGVKD. Trimming took 6 bases from V and 4 from J; bases not matched to a gene: 4. The CDR3 runs 14 residues. CDR3 nucleotides: TGTGCCATCAGGCCCGGGACAGGGGGCTATGGCTACACCTTC. Translated, it gives CAIRPGTGGYGYTF.

This clone has just one count. The chain recombines TRBV27 with TRBJ1-5; 10 bases fit TRBD1. The CDR3 is made up of 13 amino acids. CDR1 is MNHEY, CDR2 SMNVEV, per germline (reference sequence). V dropped 6 bases and J dropped 9; count of bases not matched to a gene: 5. CDR3 DNA sequence: TGTGCCAGCAGGCGGGGACAGGGGATGCCCCAGCATTTT. Protein: CASRRGQGMPQHF.

The rearrangement uses TRBV4-1 and TRBJ1-1; D is undetermined. Trimming shortened V by 4 bases and J by 0 bases, and 9 bases separated the two germline ends. The germline V gene has CDR1 MGHRA and CDR2 YSYEKL. The CDR3 totals 14 residues. The CDR3 DNA is TGCGCCAGCAGCCCGCGCGGGATGAACACTGAAGCTTTCTTT. Protein product: CASSPRGMNTEAFF.

CDR3 region: CASNRGRGLYNEQFF. CDR3 nucleotide sequence: TGTGCCAGCAATAGGGGCAGGGGACTATACAATGAGCAGTTCTTC. V usage is TRBV27 and J usage is TRBJ2-1; D is perhaps TRBD2 (7 bases). The germline V gene encodes CDR1 MNHEY and CDR2 SMNVEV (reference sequence). The CDR3 contains 15 residues. V was cut by 7 bases and J by 4 bases, with 17 bases left in between.

The J gene is TRBJ1-4, the V gene TRBV2; D is possibly TRBD1 (6 bases). This CDR3 is 13 amino acids long. V shed 6 bases and J shed 8 bases, with 13 bases lying between them. CDR1 SNHLY and CDR2 FYNNEI come from the germline V gene. The chain's CDR3 is CASRRGGLEKLFF. The CDR3 nucleotides are TGTGCCAGCAGGAGGGGGGGCCTGGAAAAACTGTTTTTT.

The chain recombines TRBV28 with TRBJ2-7; perhaps TRBD1 as D (6 bases). V was clipped by 6 bases and J by 3 bases, with 15 bases between them. The CDR3 loop spans 14 amino acids. The V gene's germline CDR1 is MDHEN and CDR2 SYDVKM. CDR3 protein: CASRPGQNFYEQYF. The CDR3 DNA sequence: TGTGCCAGCAGACCGGGACAAAACTTCTACGAGCAGTACTTC.

The genes are TRBV19 and TRBJ2-7; no reliable D call. This CDR3 comprises 14 residues. Germline CDR1 reads LNHDA; CDR2 reads SQIVND (reference sequence). V was shortened by 4 bases and J by 0 bases, with 10 bases between the two germline ends. This chain's CDR3 is CASSSLAPSYEQYF. CDR3 bases: TGTGCCAGTAGTAGTCTCGCACCCTCCTACGAGCAGTACTTC.

J is TRBJ2-7 and V is TRBV27, with 14 bases that match TRBD2. Trimming removed 5 bases from V and 1 base from J; junction bases left unmatched: 7. CDR1 is MNHEY, CDR2 SMNVEV, per germline (reference sequence). The CDR3 covers 17 residues. CDR3 protein: CASSGGLAGGPSYEQYF. The CDR3 DNA sequence: TGTGCCAGCAGTGGCGGACTAGCGGGGGGTCCTTCCTACGAGCAGTACTTC.

This clone was observed once. CDR3 nucleotide sequence: TGTGCCAGCAGTTTGCTAGCGGGGGGCGGAGATACGCAGTATTTT. Its protein product is CASSLLAGGGDTQYF. V and J are TRBV28 and TRBJ2-3; 11 nucleotides line up with TRBD2. The CDR3 has 15 amino acids. V lost 3 bases, J lost 5 bases, and 4 bases stayed unmatched. In germline, CDR1 is MDHEN, CDR2 SYDVKM.